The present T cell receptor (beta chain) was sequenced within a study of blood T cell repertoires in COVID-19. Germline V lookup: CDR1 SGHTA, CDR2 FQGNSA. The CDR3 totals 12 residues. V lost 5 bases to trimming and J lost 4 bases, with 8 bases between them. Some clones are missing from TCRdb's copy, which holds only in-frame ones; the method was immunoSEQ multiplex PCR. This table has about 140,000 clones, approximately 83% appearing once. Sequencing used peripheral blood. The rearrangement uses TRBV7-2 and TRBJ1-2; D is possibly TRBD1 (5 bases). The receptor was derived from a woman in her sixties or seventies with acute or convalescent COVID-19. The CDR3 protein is CASSGTFYGYTF. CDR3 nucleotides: TGTGCCAGCAGCGGGACTTTCTATGGCTACACCTTC.